The rows below give T cell receptor beta chains drawn from one sample of a study of blood T cells in healthy people across ages. TCRdb re-analysed the 5' RACE reads in MiXCR, keeping a single row per CDR3 protein. The sample lists approximately 810,000 distinct CDR3 sequences, roughly 34% occurring once. The sequencing input was blood. The receptors stem from a man between 18 and 29 years old in good health. Both conserved end residues are part of each CDR3. The D gene is left open where the match is weak. Part of the rows lack a size; the others show once, few, many or a class for expanded clones.

CDR3 protein	CDR3 DNA	D gene	clone size	CDR3 length	V gene	J gene
CASSDSGGETDTQYF	TGTGCCAGCAGCGATAGCGGGGGCGAGACAGATACGCAGTATTTT	TRBD2	many	15	TRBV9	TRBJ2-3
CSVERTSGGHTDTQYF	TGCAGCGTTGAACGGACTAGCGGGGGACACACAGATACGCAGTATTTT	TRBD2	few	16	TRBV29-1	TRBJ2-3
CASSLAVQTQYF	TGTGCCAGCAGCTTAGCGGTGCAGACCCAGTACTTC	.	.	12	TRBV7-9	TRBJ2-5
CASSQDSGRSPAETQYF	TGCGCCAGCAGCCAAGATTCGGGACGTTCTCCGGCCGAGACCCAGTACTTC	.	.	17	TRBV4-3	TRBJ2-5
CSARDSGSDTQYF	TGCAGTGCTAGAGATTCGGGTTCAGATACGCAGTATTTT	.	few	13	TRBV20-1	TRBJ2-3
CAPHDRYTF	TGTGCCCCCCATGATCGCTACACCTTC	.	once	9	TRBV24-1	TRBJ1-2
CASSPGQDNQPQHF	TGTGCCAGCAGCCCGGGACAGGACAATCAGCCCCAGCATTTT	TRBD1	many	14	TRBV5-5	TRBJ1-5
CASRGLAGGDYNEQFF	TGTGCCAGTAGAGGACTAGCGGGGGGGGATTACAATGAGCAGTTCTTC	TRBD2	.	16	TRBV19	TRBJ2-1
CASSADRVYGYTF	TGTGCCAGCAGTGCCGACAGGGTCTATGGCTACACCTTC	TRBD1	many	13	TRBV6-5	TRBJ1-2
CASSEAPVGNTEAFF	TGTGCCAGCAGTGAAGCGCCTGTCGGGAACACTGAAGCTTTCTTT	.	.	15	TRBV6-1	TRBJ1-1
CASSGGAQETQYF	TGTGCCAGCAGTGGAGGAGCCCAAGAGACCCAGTACTTC	.	.	13	TRBV27	TRBJ2-5
CASSFPGTGLRDEQFF	TGTGCCAGCAGTTTCCCCGGGACAGGGCTGAGGGATGAGCAGTTCTTC	TRBD1	.	16	TRBV27	TRBJ2-1
CASSSRPNSNQPQHF	TGTGCCAGCAGTTCCAGACCTAATAGCAATCAGCCCCAGCATTTT	.	few	15	TRBV27	TRBJ1-5
CASSQNGHPGELFF	TGTGCCAGCAGCCAGAATGGACATCCCGGGGAGCTGTTTTTT	.	few	14	TRBV4-2	TRBJ2-2
CASSGGAADTIYF	TGTGCCAGCAGCGGGGGCGCCGCGGACACCATATATTTT	.	.	13	TRBV9	TRBJ1-3
CASTEQGDNSPLHF	TGTGCCAGTACTGAACAGGGGGACAATTCACCCCTCCACTTT	TRBD1	.	14	TRBV6-2/TRBV6-3	TRBJ1-6
CASRMSGGSYEQYF	TGTGCCAGCCGCATGAGCGGGGGTTCCTACGAGCAGTACTTC	TRBD2	few	14	TRBV6-1	TRBJ2-7
CSAGVDSSYEQYF	TGCAGTGCTGGTGTGGACAGCTCCTACGAGCAGTACTTC	.	.	13	TRBV20-1	TRBJ2-7
CASSQVGTGEETQYF	TGTGCCAGCAGCCAAGTCGGGACAGGGGAAGAGACCCAGTACTTC	TRBD1	few	15	TRBV3-1	TRBJ2-5
CASSYELGTDTQYF	TGTGCCAGCAGTTATGAACTAGGCACAGATACGCAGTATTTT	.	many	14	TRBV6-5	TRBJ2-3